This T cell receptor (beta chain) stems from a study of cytomegalovirus exposure and HLA in healthy donors (dated by TCRdb to about 2017). Background for the entire study: An earlier analysis of about 560 of the donors reported around 280 Gb of sequence data and 90 million to 120 million unique TCR beta sequences obtained from roughly 170 million T cells. The study was designed to test whether signatures of past pathogen exposure could be identified by cataloging public T cell receptors. Alongside the repertoire data, information on donor age, sex, ethnicity and CMV serostatus was compiled. To decide whether each TCR beta V gene segment behaved as functional or pseudogenic, an earlier analysis of over 500 of the donors relied on high-throughput TCR beta sequencing. An early release that covered about 600 HLA-typed donors contained about 300 gigabases of sequencing data and some 87 million unique TCR sequences. A later analysis re-analyzed previously published TCR beta repertoires from roughly 630 donors and added high-resolution HLA genotyping to study TCR occurrence patterns. The study combined high-throughput TCR immunosequencing, statistical association of individual TCRs with disease status, and machine learning to predict cytomegalovirus infection status. Several DR-DQ haplotypes were handled as single units for association and clustering because linkage in the cohort was strong. The number of typed donors differed by locus: about 620-640 for A, B, C, DRB1 and DQB1; 500 to 550 for DQA1; 606 for DPA1; and some 470 for DPB1. Among under 450 genotyped donors of the cohort, an average of 235,054 unique TCR beta nucleotide sequences were sequenced per donor, about a sixth of them non-productive. Of the 398 genotyped donors, over 80% were placed in the genetic ancestry cluster associated with self-reported Caucasian donors. Genome-wide SNP genotypes for about 65% of the roughly 670 donors were used in a later genetic analysis, which treated that subset as a discovery cohort. Rather than drawing on any new phenotypic data, the later analysis identified candidate immune exposures from TCR beta sequences and the way those sequences occurred across donors. The study used immunosequencing to profile the T cell repertoires of several hundred subjects and linked those repertoires to cytomegalovirus serostatus. A separate validation cohort of approximately 120 different subjects was used in addition to the 666-subject first cohort. HLA typing covered class I and class II loci at four-digit resolution. Every discovery cohort repertoire had been produced on one sequencing platform. Overall study outcomes, separate from this receptor: While some public TCRs were present in many individuals, most TCR sequences turned up only very rarely across donors. The study gave a list of over 150 TCR beta chains associated with cytomegalovirus. In a later genetic analysis, a missense DCLRE1C variant was associated with V-gene and J-gene trimming of TCR beta chains, and the association was replicated in an independent cohort. The presence/absence analyses assumed that sequencing depth was roughly uniform across donors, and that assumption may not be true. A later analysis found that HLA-associated TCR beta chains were more clonally expanded and had lower generation probabilities than equally common non-associated chains. Linkage disequilibrium might explain the correlated functional status among segregating V segments, but an unknown experimental factor could not be ruled out. Because the 87-base-pair reads could not distinguish some IMGT-functional V segments, including TRBV6-2 and TRBV6-3, those segments were excluded. A later analysis found that most CMV-associated TCR beta chains appeared HLA-restricted, with HLA associations seemingly driven largely by CMV exposure. According to a later genetic analysis, donors in an Asian-associated ancestry cluster had fewer N-insertions in productive TCRs than the approximately 710-donor mean. Cytomegalovirus status was reported to be diagnosed by the classifier with high specificity and sensitivity in both the original and validation cohorts. A few of the identified cytomegalovirus-associated TCR beta chains were confirmed in vitro to be specific for cytomegalovirus antigens. In a later analysis, 16,951 TCR beta sequences were associated with specific HLA alleles at a false discovery rate of 0.05. The only immune exposure information available for the cohort was CMV serostatus. A further reported finding was that TCR beta sequences accurately predicted the HLA-A and HLA-B alleles for most subjects in the first cohort. Only TCR beta chains were sequenced in this cohort, and the absence of alpha or paired-chain data limited detectable features. Some 16 rarely observed V segments, including chromosome 9 orphons, were excluded from the earlier analysis of several hundred of the donors because counts were too low. Because HLA typing was missing for some donors at each locus, association tests included only the typed subset. In an earlier analysis of 587 of the donors, most TCR beta V segments appeared in productive rearrangements about 90% or about 30% of the time, broadly matching IMGT annotations. In a later analysis, several top co-occurrence clusters were reported to appear linked to parvovirus B19, influenza, CMV and Epstein-Barr virus. In a later analysis, the rate of TCR association differed among HLA loci, with DRB1 alleles having the most associated TCRs and HLA-C alleles having the fewest. A group of highly shared sequence variants was considered likely to be a technical artifact of the sequencing pipeline. Assigning TCR associations to individual alleles was difficult when HLA alleles, especially DR and DQ, strongly co-occurred. The authors suggested that the approach could potentially be extended to other disease states and immunological phenotypes.

Turning to this clone: Its binding antigen is unknown. The sample holds no much larger clone one base away, and base qualities are not on file.

The receptor library was made with the immunoSEQ multiplex PCR assay. For the multiplex PCR, a mixture combining 60 forward primers for TCR Vbeta segments and 13 reverse primers for TCR Jbeta segments was used. A multiplex PCR assay on genomic DNA amplified the CDR3 region of rearranged TCR beta genes. On the Illumina HiSeq System, the amplified TCR beta libraries were sequenced as 87-base-pair reads. Regarding the original processing steps: In a later analysis, 70 million to 95 million unique TCR beta chains were counted across the roughly 610 repertoires, and roughly 9.9 million of these chains were shared by at least two donors. Raw reads were error-corrected and collapsed into unique sequences with a nearest-neighbor algorithm that merged closely related sequences to remove PCR and sequencing errors. Alignment of CDR3 sequences to IMGT reference sequences was used to assign V, D and J gene segments. For a sequence to be retained, a match of at least six nucleotides to both a V gene segment and a J gene segment was required. Rearrangements were called productive when the CDR3 lacked stop codons and stayed in frame with V and J; all others were non-productive. Following IMGT convention, CDR3 was defined as the stretch from the second conserved V-encoded cysteine up to the conserved J-encoded phenylalanine. The earlier analysis of about 640 of the donors excluded any sequence lacking an unambiguous match to a single V gene segment. In an earlier analysis of 500 to 750 of the donors, V segments were called functional above 56.7% productive rearrangements and were called segregating when the between-donor standard deviation exceeded 5%. To diagnose cytomegalovirus status from the catalog of TCR beta chain sequences, a statistical classification framework was built. A later analysis assigned V and J genes by comparing TCR nucleotide sequences with IMGT/GENE-DB human TR gene sequences. The TCRdist pipeline was used in a later analysis to assign CDR3 sequences and most-parsimonious VDJ recombination scenarios. In a later analysis, each TCR beta chain was defined by its CDR3 amino acid sequence together with its V-gene family, and reads lacking a unique V-gene family were excluded. As a way to deal with suspected cross-contamination and a sequencing artifact, a later analysis dropped 500 to 700 nucleotide sequences that were highly shared and had low generation probability. For each public chain, a later analysis derived a clonal expansion index from normalized ranks of inferred template counts within each repertoire. A later analysis computed generation probabilities with a VDJ recombination model fitted to out-of-frame rearrangements, and checked the results against IGoR. In a later analysis, TCR-TCR, TCR-HLA and TCR-CMV co-occurrence was scored with hypergeometric tests, and a repertoire-size bias correction was applied to TCR pairs. In a later analysis, false discovery rates were estimated by permuting HLA or CMV assignments 20 times. A later analysis grouped co-occurring TCRs with DBSCAN, adding TCRdist sequence similarity when clustering within HLA-allele-positive subsets. Co-occurrence clustering excluded repertoires with fewer than 30,000 or more than 120,000 public chains, plus five with anomalous nucleotide sharing. The source is immuneACCESS, and TCRdb retained only in-frame sequences with V and J called. Part of the clones is not carried over; for the studies checked, unresolved V genes explain less than half of this, and the remainder is unexplained. V and J calls and clone size are as listed in that table; D and trimming were resolved from the DNA. The sample contains about 100,000 clones, approximately 68% of them found a single time. The top ten constitute around 5% of the sample.

The cohort comprised fewer than 700 healthy bone marrow donors. Cohort members were all nominally healthy when sampled, although unrecorded immune exposures were likely present. The donor was CMV seropositive and was included in the group of approximately 300 seropositive cohort members. A peripheral blood sample was provided by each donor, and peripheral blood mononuclear cells were used for TCR beta sequencing. Genomic DNA extraction from the blood cell samples was performed with the Qiagen DNeasy Blood Extraction Kit. Trimming costs V 0 bases and J 1 base, and their ends lie 16 bases apart. From the germline V gene, CDR1 is SGHRS and CDR2 is YFSETQ. The CDR3 starts with the cysteine, ends with the phenylalanine, and has 17 residues. Only the CDR3 part of the read is kept: 51 bases, read in frame from the first base.

Sequenced sample: PBMCs. The sequence is built from TRBV5-1 and TRBJ1-1, with the D gene too uncertain to name. The sequence came from a woman aged 18-35 years in good health and CMV-seropositive. The CDR3: CASSLAGSGSANTEAFF. The sequence in DNA is TGCGCCAGCAGCTTGGCCGGAAGCGGATCGGCGAACACTGAAGCTTTCTTT. Supplemented by the reference TRBV5-1 and TRBJ1-1 proteins around the CDR3, the complete variable domain is KAGVTQTPRYLIKTRGQQVTLSCSPISGHRSVSWYQQTPGQGLQFLFEYFSETQRNKGNFPGRFSGRQFSNSRSEMNVSTLELGDSALYLCASSLAGSGSANTEAFFGQGTRLTVV.